The 9 T cell receptor beta chains in this list originate from one sample, sequenced in a study of post-analysis software for immune sequencing data. No cognate antigen is known for these TCRs. Study-level findings and limits: Patients showed TRBV5-6, TRBV5-1 and TRBV20-1 among four to six TRBV segments more frequent than in controls.

Unique molecular identifiers had been added to the TCR beta cDNA libraries. TCRdb recomputed calls from the PCR reads with MiXCR, one row per CDR3 protein. The sample contains approximately 440,000 distinct CDR3 sequences, nearly 45% of which appear only once. Sequenced sample: blood. The source is a girl aged 5-17 years with multiple sclerosis.

V is TRBV27 and J is TRBJ1-5; TRBD1 matches 10 bases. The germline CDR1 and CDR2 sequences are MNHEY and SMNVEV (reference sequence). The CDR3 contains 16 residues. V dropped 6 bases and J dropped 6; count of bases not matched to a gene: 11. CDR3 bases: TGTGCCAGCAGAAGTACCGGGACAGGGGAGGGTCAGCCCCAGCATTTT. This encodes CASRSTGTGEGQPQHF.

The chain joins TRBV28 to TRBJ2-7; TRBD1 matches at 9 bases. The trim removed 3 bases at V and 6 bases at J, leaving 15 bases unmatched. Germline V gene data show CDR1 as MDHEN and CDR2 as SYDVKM. The CDR3 has 17 amino acids. The CDR3 DNA reads as TGTGCCAGCAGTTTTCGACGTCCGGGACAGGGACGGGGCGAGCAGTACTTC. Amino acids: CASSFRRPGQGRGEQYF.

J is TRBJ2-1 and V is TRBV5-6; D is unclear. The germline V gene encodes CDR1 SGHDT and CDR2 YYEEEE. CDR3 length: 14 residues. V lost 2 bases and J lost 6, with 12 bases in between. Here the CDR3 DNA reads TGTGCCAGCAGCTTCCCTCCCCCTGGCAATGAGCAGTTCTTC. Residues: CASSFPPPGNEQFF.

The V and J genes are TRBV7-3 and TRBJ1-2; D ambiguous. With 3 bases removed from V and 7 bases from J, the gap between germline ends came to 18 bases. Germline V CDR1 and CDR2: SGHTA, FQGTGA. The CDR3 is made up of 15 amino acids. This chain's CDR3 is CASSLDGASHGGYTF. The CDR3, as DNA: TGTGCCAGCAGCTTGGACGGAGCGTCGCATGGTGGCTACACCTTC.

The chain recombines TRBV6-6 with TRBJ2-5, with 9 bases matching TRBD1. V dropped 5 bases and J dropped 5; count of bases not matched to a gene: 9. The V gene's germline CDR1 is MNHNY and CDR2 SVGAGI (reference sequence). This CDR3 contains 15 residues. CDR3 amino acids: CASSLGTGQGETQYF. CDR3 DNA sequence: TGTGCCAGCAGTCTTGGAACGGGACAGGGTGAGACCCAGTACTTC.

The gene calls are TRBV20-1 and TRBJ2-7; possible D gene TRBD2, 5 bases. Germline CDR1 DFQATT, CDR2 SNEGSKA (reference sequence). The V end was cut by 0 bases, the J end by 4 bases, with 7 bases between. The CDR3 runs to 12 residues. The CDR3 is CSARESGYEQYF. The CDR3 DNA sequence: TGCAGTGCTAGAGAGTCGGGGTACGAGCAGTACTTC.

The chain combines TRBV7-2 with TRBJ2-1; 9 bases are shared with TRBD1. After removal of 5 bases from V and 4 bases from J, the junction contained 9 bases not matched to a gene. Germline V gene lookup returns CDR1 SGHTA and CDR2 FQGNSA. This CDR3 is 16 amino acids long. The CDR3 here is CASSAGTGSGYNEQFF. CDR3 nucleotides: TGTGCCAGCAGCGCCGGGACAGGGTCGGGATACAATGAGCAGTTCTTC.

This rearrangement joins TRBV7-9 to TRBJ2-7; D perhaps matches TRBD1 (5 bases). The length of the CDR3 is 19 residues. Germline-derived CDR1 and CDR2 are SEHNR and FQNEAQ (reference sequence). Trimming removed 6 bases from V and 2 bases from J, with 29 bases in between. The CDR3 nucleotides are TGTGCCAGCAGGGGGTTGGGGCAACTACCCTTTCTGGGTCCCTACGAGCAGTACTTC. As protein: CASRGLGQLPFLGPYEQYF.

The sample holds a few counts of this clonotype. This sequence joins TRBV3-1 and TRBJ2-7; 9 bases map to TRBD2. The CDR3 totals 17 residues. Trimming took 1 base from V and 2 from J; bases not matched to a gene: 9. Germline values: CDR1 LGHDT, CDR2 YNNKEL (reference sequence). In nucleotides, the CDR3 is TGTGCCAGCAGCCAAGCTTTCGGAGCGGGAGGAGCCTACGAGCAGTACTTC. Translation gives CASSQAFGAGGAYEQYF.